One sample yielded the 20 T cell receptor beta chains listed below, sequenced in a study of response to subunit inactivated influenza vaccine. TCRdb re-derived calls from the RT-PCR reads in MiXCR, one entry per CDR3 protein. The repertoire holds 300,000 to 350,000 distinct CDR3 sequences, around 20% seen once, with 10% in the top ten. The sample in question was PBMCs from blood, obtained less than 22 months after vaccination. The receptors shown here come from a man aged 50 to 75 who received an inactivated influenza vaccine.

This rearrangement joins TRBV19 to TRBJ1-5; D gene uncertain. The CDR3 spans 12 residues. The germline V gene has CDR1 LNHDA and CDR2 SQIVND (reference sequence). With 8 bases removed from V and 3 bases from J, the gap between germline ends came to 8 bases. CDR3 DNA: TGTGCCAGTCGGACTGTCAATCAGCCCCAGCATTTT. This sequence encodes CASRTVNQPQHF.

This clonotype appeared a few times. V is TRBV18 and J is TRBJ1-6; D is unclear. The CDR3 has 12 amino acids. Germline values: CDR1 KGHSH, CDR2 LQKENI. The germline V and J ends were trimmed by 0 bases and 7 bases, with 1 base remaining between them. The CDR3 reads CASSPPNSPLHF. The CDR3 nucleotides read TGTGCCAGCTCACCACCCAATTCACCCCTCCACTTT. The entire variable domain, with the rest obtained from reference TRBV18 and TRBJ1-6, is as follows: NAGVMQNPRHLVRRRGQEARLRCSPMKGHSHVYWYRQLPEEGLKFMVYLQKENIIDESGMPKERFSAEFPKEGPSILRIQQVVRGDSAAYFCASSPPNSPLHFGNGTRLTVT.

The V and J genes are TRBV25-1 and TRBJ2-2; D not certain. The CDR3 has 12 residues. Germline V lookup: CDR1 MGHDK, CDR2 SYGVNS. V was clipped by 3 bases and J by 3 bases, with 2 bases between them. The CDR3 reads CASSEYTGELFF. The CDR3 DNA follows: TGTGCCAGCAGTGAGTACACCGGGGAGCTGTTTTTT. The whole variable domain, remainder taken from reference TRBV25-1 and TRBJ2-2, is EADIYQTPRYLVIGTGKKITLECSQTMGHDKMYWYQQDPGMELHLIHYSYGVNSTEKGDLSSESTVSRIRTEHFPLTLESARPSHTSQYLCASSEYTGELFFGEGSRLTVL.

The J gene is TRBJ2-2, the V gene TRBV5-1; 8 bases match TRBD2. Germline CDR1 and CDR2: SGHRS and YFSETQ. The CDR3 length is 15 residues. The V segment lost 6 bases and the J segment 1 base; nucleotides outside the gene matches: 5. CDR3 sequence: CASKPLAENTGELFF. For the CDR3, the DNA is TGCGCCAGCAAACCACTAGCGGAGAACACCGGGGAGCTGTTTTTT. Filled out from reference TRBV5-1 and TRBJ2-2, the complete variable domain reads KAGVTQTPRYLIKTRGQQVTLSCSPISGHRSVSWYQQTPGQGLQFLFEYFSETQRNKGNFPGRFSGRQFSNSRSEMNVSTLELGDSALYLCASKPLAENTGELFFGEGSRLTVL.

The chain couples TRBV4-3 to TRBJ2-2; no clear D. The V end was cut by 0 bases, the J end by 5 bases, with 10 bases between. This CDR3 has 15 residues. Germline V CDR1 and CDR2: LGHNA, YSLEER. The CDR3 protein is CASSQDLLTTGELFF. The CDR3 DNA reads as TGCGCCAGCAGCCAAGATCTGCTCACTACCGGGGAGCTGTTTTTT.

This clonotype was counted at least ten times. The J gene is TRBJ1-6, the V gene TRBV7-6, with no clear D. CDR1 is SGHVS, CDR2 FNYEAQ, per germline. V lost 0 bases to trimming and J lost 7 bases, with 7 bases between them. This CDR3 has 14 amino acids. Here the CDR3 DNA reads TGTGCCAGCAGCTTAGCTGGCAGGAATTCACCCCTCCACTTT. Its protein is CASSLAGRNSPLHF.

The chain couples TRBV6-2 or TRBV6-3 to TRBJ2-1; D is possibly TRBD2 (7 bases). CDR1 MNHEY and CDR2 SVGEGT come from the germline V gene. The CDR3 is 13 amino acids. The V end lost 2 bases, the J end lost 9 bases, and 11 bases lay between the germline ends. CDR3 in DNA: TGTGCCAGCAGTTACCGAAGGGGGGGTGAGCAGTTCTTC. This encodes CASSYRRGGEQFF.

The gene calls are TRBV5-4 and TRBJ2-3; TRBD2 matches 7 bases. Trimming at V came to 0 bases and at J to 7 bases, leaving 8 bases not matched to a gene. CDR1 is SGHNT, CDR2 YYREEE, per germline (reference sequence). CDR3 length: 15 residues. The CDR3 region has the DNA TGTGCCAGCAGCTTGGCCTTCGGCGGGGGAAATACGCAGTATTTT. This gives the protein CASSLAFGGGNTQYF.

This clonotype turned up a few times. As DNA, the CDR3 is TGTGCCAGCAGCTTAGTAGGGGGGGCGCCGGGCTATAATTCACCCCTCCACTTT. It encodes CASSLVGGAPGYNSPLHF. The chain combines TRBV7-6 with TRBJ1-6; the D gene is possibly TRBD1 (6 bases). Per germline, CDR1 SGHVS and CDR2 FNYEAQ. Trimming left V 1 base short and J 3 bases short, with 16 bases between. This CDR3 has 18 amino acids.

The chain couples TRBV20-1 to TRBJ2-1, with a possible D match to TRBD2 (6 bases). V was shortened by 2 bases and J by 4 bases, with 12 bases between the two germline ends. Germline V gene lookup returns CDR1 DFQATT and CDR2 SNEGSKA (reference sequence). CDR3 length equals 14 residues. For the CDR3, the DNA is TGCAGTGCTAGACCTCGCCGGGAGTACAATGAGCAGTTCTTC. Translating it yields CSARPRREYNEQFF.

The gene calls are TRBV12-3 or TRBV12-4 and TRBJ2-5; TRBD1 matches at 7 bases. The CDR3 length is 12 residues. The V and J ends lost 5 bases and 6 bases, in that order; junction bases with no gene match: 3. The DNA for the CDR3 is TGTGCCAGCAGTCGGGGACAGAAGACCCAGTACTTC. Protein product: CASSRGQKTQYF.

This clonotype has just a few counts. CDR3: CSALWTEAGNTIYF. The DNA of the CDR3 is TGCAGTGCACTCTGGACGGAGGCTGGAAACACCATATATTTT. The chain employs TRBV20-1 and TRBJ1-3; D not resolved. V was cut by 6 bases and J by 2 bases, with 14 bases left in between. The length of the CDR3 is 14 residues. CDR1 is DFQATT and CDR2 is SNEGSKA in the germline V gene (reference sequence).

This clonotype turned up a few times. The chain couples TRBV20-1 to TRBJ2-3, with D possibly being TRBD2 (5 bases). The CDR3 totals 15 residues. Trimming took off 6 bases at V and 2 bases at J, with 18 bases between the two ends. Germline CDR1 reads DFQATT; CDR2 reads SNEGSKA (reference sequence). The CDR3 reads CSASASLGDTDTQYF. Here the CDR3 DNA reads TGCAGTGCCAGCGCTAGCTTAGGTGACACAGATACGCAGTATTTT.

This clonotype showed up many times. This chain uses TRBV4-1 with TRBJ1-6, with D maybe TRBD1 (5 bases). Germline CDR1 is MGHRA and CDR2 is YSYEKL. This CDR3 has 15 residues. V was trimmed by 2 bases and J by 7 bases, leaving 12 bases between them. This CDR3 is CASSQREGINSPLHF. As DNA, the CDR3 is TGCGCCAGCAGCCAACGTGAGGGGATCAATTCACCCCTCCACTTT.

This clonotype has at least ten counts. This chain uses TRBV20-1 with TRBJ1-1; 10 bases map to TRBD1. Germline V gene sequence: CDR1 DFQATT, CDR2 SNEGSKA (reference sequence). The CDR3 totals 14 residues. V lost 6 bases, J lost 2 bases, and 6 bases stayed unmatched. The DNA of the CDR3 is TGCAGTGCCCCAAAGACAGGGGGCAACACTGAAGCTTTCTTT. Translating gives CSAPKTGGNTEAFF.

The sample holds a few counts of this clonotype. The chain carries TRBV20-1 and TRBJ2-3, with a possible D match to TRBD1 (5 bases). The CDR3 runs 16 residues. The germline V gene has CDR1 DFQATT and CDR2 SNEGSKA (reference sequence). V was pared by 1 base and J by 5 bases, with 19 bases between. The CDR3 DNA follows: TGCAGTGCTAGAGGGTTGGGCACAGGAGCTGGAGATACGCAGTATTTT. Protein: CSARGLGTGAGDTQYF.

This clonotype was found many times. The CDR3 region has the DNA TGTGCCAGCAGCTCCTATAATTCACCCCTCCACTTT. It codes for CASSSYNSPLHF. The chain employs TRBV21-1 and TRBJ1-6. TRBV21-1 is a listed pseudogene. The CDR3 consists of 12 residues.

This clonotype has just a few counts. CDR3 in amino acids: CASSEFPGEAFF. The CDR3 DNA sequence: TGTGCCAGCAGTGAATTTCCAGGTGAAGCTTTCTTT. This chain uses TRBV6-1 with TRBJ1-1; unclear D gene. The ends were cut back, 2 bases at V and 7 bases at J, with 8 bases in the middle. This CDR3 contains 12 residues. Germline V gene sequence: CDR1 MNHNS, CDR2 SASEGT.

This clonotype has ten or more counts. This chain's CDR3 is CASSLVPWDNLFF. The CDR3 DNA sequence: TGCGCCAGCAGCTTGGTACCATGGGACAACCTGTTTTTT. The chain couples TRBV5-1 to TRBJ1-4; possibly TRBD1 for D (6 bases). The ends were cut back, 0 bases at V and 14 bases at J, with 14 bases in the middle. Per the germline V gene, CDR1 is SGHRS and CDR2 is YFSETQ. This CDR3 region has 13 residues.

There are a few counts of this clonotype. The chain employs TRBV6-1 and TRBJ2-3; 13 bases are a match to TRBD2. The CDR3 length is 17 residues. With V trimmed by 6 bases and J by 3 bases, 9 bases remained unmatched. Germline loops: CDR1 MNHNS, CDR2 SASEGT. CDR3 DNA sequence: TGTGCCAGCAGGATGACCGGGACTAGCGGGAAGACAGATACGCAGTATTTT. Translation: CASRMTGTSGKTDTQYF.